Presented here are 9 T cell receptor beta chains from one specimen sequenced in a study of T cell changes during pregnancy in multiple sclerosis. Assay used: immunoSEQ multiplex PCR; TCRdb lists only in-frame clones, some missing. The top ten hold around an eighth of the sample, which has about 34,000 clones, 90% seen once. This sample comprised CD8+ T cells from peripheral blood mononuclear cells, obtained in the first trimester of pregnancy. The source of these receptors is a female donor with multiple sclerosis, enrolled in a pregnancy study.

This clone was observed a single time. The CDR3 is CASSQGTGNYGYTF. CDR3 nucleotides: TGTGCCAGCAGCCAGGGGACAGGGAACTATGGCTACACCTTC. This chain uses TRBV13 with TRBJ1-2, with 9 positions matching TRBD1. After removal of 5 bases from V and 2 bases from J, the junction contained 3 bases not matched to a gene. This CDR3 has 14 residues. CDR1 is PRHDT, CDR2 FYEKMQ, per germline (reference sequence). The full variable domain, in which reference TRBV13 and TRBJ1-2 provide the parts outside the CDR3, is AAGVIQSPRHLIKEKRETATLKCYPIPRHDTVYWYQQGPGQDPQFLISFYEKMQSDKGSIPDRFSAQQFSDYHSELNMSSLELGDSALYFCASSQGTGNYGYTFGSGTRLTVV.

The rearrangement links TRBV19 to TRBJ1-5; 9 bases map to TRBD1. Germline CDR1 is LNHDA and CDR2 is SQIVND (reference sequence). This CDR3 has 15 residues. The V gene end was trimmed by 7 bases and the J gene end by 6 bases; junction bases not matched to a gene: 10. The CDR3 DNA reads as TGTGCCAGTAACAGGGGGGACAGGGATATTCAGCCCCAGCATTTT. It yields the protein CASNRGDRDIQPQHF.

The gene calls are TRBV27 and TRBJ2-7, with TRBD2 identical over 12 bases. Germline assignment: CDR1 MNHEY and CDR2 SMNVEV (reference sequence). J was trimmed by 5 bases and V by 6 bases; bases with no gene match: 8. This CDR3 contains 15 residues. CDR3 protein: CASSRKTSGGDEQYF. The CDR3 nucleotides read TGTGCCAGCAGCCGCAAGACTAGCGGGGGCGACGAGCAGTACTTC.

The rearrangement uses TRBV27 and TRBJ1-1; D is unresolved. The ends were cut back, 0 bases at V and 5 bases at J, with 10 bases in the middle. CDR1 MNHEY and CDR2 SMNVEV come from the germline V gene (reference sequence). The CDR3 has 14 residues. As DNA, the CDR3 is TGTGCCAGCAGTTTATCCTCAGGCTGGACTGAAGCTTTCTTT. Translation: CASSLSSGWTEAFF.

The V call is TRBV7-6, the J call TRBJ2-1; TRBD2 agrees at 10 bases. The junction had 4 bases not matched to a gene; V was cut back by 1 base and J by 4 bases. The germline gives CDR1 SGHVS, CDR2 FNYEAQ. The CDR3 is made up of 16 amino acids. The CDR3 is CASSLGTSGKYNEQFF. For the CDR3, the DNA is TGTGCCAGCAGCTTAGGGACTAGCGGAAAATACAATGAGCAGTTCTTC.

This chain connects TRBV6-1 to TRBJ1-3; no definite D call. Trimming took 2 bases from V and 4 from J, leaving 12 bases between them. Per germline, CDR1 MNHNS and CDR2 SASEGT. The CDR3 is 15 residues long. The CDR3 DNA is TGTGCCAGCAGTGAACGCCGGTCTAAGGGAAACACCATATATTTT. Protein product: CASSERRSKGNTIYF.

V gene TRBV7-6 combines with J gene TRBJ2-3; 10 bases match TRBD2. This CDR3 contains 16 residues. From germline, CDR1 is SGHVS and CDR2 FNYEAQ. V was clipped by 2 bases and J by 6 bases; unmatched bases: 8. The CDR3 here is CASSLRPSGSGDTQYF. CDR3 nucleotide sequence: TGTGCCAGCAGCTTAAGGCCTAGCGGGAGCGGGGATACGCAGTATTTT.

The J gene is TRBJ2-7, the V gene TRBV2; 8 positions agree with TRBD1. V lost 6 bases and J lost 6; bases outside the gene matches: 7. The CDR3 has 13 residues. Germline CDR1 is SNHLY and CDR2 is FYNNEI. The CDR3 here is CASRTGQGGEQYF. CDR3 nucleotide sequence: TGTGCCAGCAGAACAGGACAGGGAGGCGAGCAGTACTTC.

V is TRBV7-9 and J is TRBJ1-2, with 8 nucleotides matching TRBD1. Germline values: CDR1 SEHNR, CDR2 FQNEAQ (reference sequence). Trimming removed 5 bases from V and 0 bases from J; junction bases left unmatched: 5. The CDR3 covers 15 residues. CDR3 in DNA: TGTGCCAGCAGCCCCGACAGGGGAGCTAACTATGGCTACACCTTC. Its translation: CASSPDRGANYGYTF.